A single sample gave rise to the 9 T cell receptor beta chains below, sequenced in a study of beta chain features in type 1 diabetes. Sequenced material consisted of expressed TCRB transcripts (all of the isolated RNA was reverse transcribed). Method: immunoSEQ multiplex PCR; TCRdb's copy keeps in-frame clones and lacks some. The sample holds under 250,000 clones, around a quarter seen once. Source material: central memory CD4+ T cells from blood. These receptors came from a man aged 30 to 39 in good health.

The chain joins TRBV7-8 to TRBJ2-4; D is unclear. Germline V gives CDR1 SGHVS, CDR2 FQNEAQ. This CDR3 contains 13 residues. Trimming shortened V by 4 bases and J by 10 bases, and 14 bases separated the two germline ends. The CDR3 nucleotides are TGTGCCAGCAGCTCACCGGGCCAGCGTATTCAGTACTTC. Encoded protein: CASSSPGQRIQYF.

This clone has more than one count but fewer than ten. The chain recombines TRBV13 with TRBJ2-5; no clear D gene. Looked up from germline, CDR1 is PRHDT and CDR2 is FYEKMQ (reference sequence). Trimming shortened V by 4 bases and J by 4 bases, and 10 bases separated the two germline ends. The CDR3 sequence is 13 residues long. CDR3 sequence: CASSSQVAETQYF. The CDR3 bases are TGTGCCAGCAGCTCTCAAGTGGCAGAGACCCAGTACTTC.

Here the CDR3 DNA reads TGTGCCAGCTCACCTACCCAAGTGGGAGGACAAGAGACCCAGTACTTC. It encodes CASSPTQVGGQETQYF. V and J are TRBV18 and TRBJ2-5; a weak D match, TRBD2 (6 bases). The CDR3 loop spans 16 amino acids. Germline V lookup: CDR1 KGHSH, CDR2 LQKENI. V shed 3 bases and J shed 2 bases, with 16 bases lying between them.

The sample holds many counts of this clone. The chain is built from TRBV7-9 and TRBJ2-3; 7 bases are a match to TRBD2. The trim removed 0 bases at V and 1 base at J, leaving 7 bases unmatched. CDR3 length equals 17 residues. Germline V lookup: CDR1 SEHNR, CDR2 FQNEAQ (reference sequence). This chain's CDR3 is CASSLARLAVGTDTQYF. CDR3 DNA sequence: TGTGCCAGCAGCTTAGCGCGCCTAGCGGTGGGCACAGATACGCAGTATTTT.

V and J are TRBV4-3 and TRBJ2-2; 10 bases match TRBD2. V was clipped by 2 bases and J by 5 bases; unmatched bases: 5. In germline, CDR1 is LGHNA, CDR2 YSLEER. The CDR3 is 16 amino acids. CDR3 sequence: CASSQRTSGATGELFF. CDR3 DNA sequence: TGCGCCAGCAGCCAACGGACTAGCGGAGCAACCGGGGAGCTGTTTTTT.

This sequence joins TRBV15 and TRBJ2-1; 11 bases map to TRBD2. With V trimmed by 3 bases and J by 4 bases, 8 bases remained unmatched. This CDR3 is built from 17 residues. Germline assignment: CDR1 LNHNV and CDR2 YYDKDF (reference sequence). CDR3 in amino acids: CATSRATGTSGYNEQFF. The CDR3 nucleotides are TGTGCCACCAGCAGGGCAACCGGGACTAGCGGATACAATGAGCAGTTCTTC. The full variable domain, in which reference TRBV15 and TRBJ2-1 provide the parts outside the CDR3, is DAMVIQNPRYQVTQFGKPVTLSCSQTLNHNVMYWYQQKSSQAPKLLFHYYDKDFNNEADTPDNFQSRRPNTSFCFLDIRSPGLGDTAMYLCATSRATGTSGYNEQFFGPGTRLTVL.

The table lists this clone with a few counts. The chain couples TRBV5-4 to TRBJ2-5; tentative D call: TRBD1 (6 bases). Trimming stripped 4 bases from V and 4 bases from J, with 14 bases between. The CDR3 loop spans 14 amino acids. Per the germline V gene, CDR1 is SGHNT and CDR2 is YYREEE (reference sequence). CDR3 coding DNA: TGTGCCAGCAGCCAACAGGGTTCCAGAGAGACCCAGTACTTC. Its translation is CASSQQGSRETQYF.

This clone appeared a few times. The J gene is TRBJ2-7, the V gene TRBV5-4, with 8 bases that match TRBD1. The CDR3 spans 14 residues. J gave up 2 bases and V 4 bases, and 5 bases lay outside the gene matches. Germline V gives CDR1 SGHNT, CDR2 YYREEE (reference sequence). In DNA, the CDR3 is TGTGCCAGCAGCATCGAACAGGGGGCCTACGAGCAGTACTTC. This translates into CASSIEQGAYEQYF.

The V call is TRBV10-3, the J call TRBJ2-2; 9 bases map to TRBD2. The germline V gene has CDR1 ENHRY and CDR2 SYGVKD. With V trimmed by 11 bases and J by 1 base, 5 bases remained unmatched. The CDR3 extends over 14 amino acids. CDR3 region: CAAATSGNTGELFF. The CDR3 region has the DNA TGTGCCGCAGCGACTAGCGGGAACACCGGGGAGCTGTTTTTT.